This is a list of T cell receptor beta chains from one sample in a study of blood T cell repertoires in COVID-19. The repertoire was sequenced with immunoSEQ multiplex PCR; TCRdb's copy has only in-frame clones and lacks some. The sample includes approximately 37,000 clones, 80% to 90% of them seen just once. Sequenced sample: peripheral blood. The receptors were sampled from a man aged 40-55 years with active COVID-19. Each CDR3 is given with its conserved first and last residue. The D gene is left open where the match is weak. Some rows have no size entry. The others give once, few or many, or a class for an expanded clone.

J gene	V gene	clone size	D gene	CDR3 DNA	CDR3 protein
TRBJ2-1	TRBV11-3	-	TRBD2	TGTGCCAGCAGCTCAACCGGGACTAGCGGTCTAGGGCAGCAGTTCTTC	CASSSTGTSGLGQQFF
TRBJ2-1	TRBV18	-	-	TGTGCCAGCTCACCCGGTCTCGACAATGAGCAGTTCTTC	CASSPGLDNEQFF
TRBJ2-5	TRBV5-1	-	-	TGCGCCAGCAGCTTGGGGGGGGCGGGAGCAGAGACCCAGTACTTC	CASSLGGAGAETQYF
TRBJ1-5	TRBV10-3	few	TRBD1	TGTGCCACTGGCCGGGACAGCAATAGCAATCAGCCCCAGCATTTT	CATGRDSNSNQPQHF
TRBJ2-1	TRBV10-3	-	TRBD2	TGTGCCATCAGTGAGGGGCCTTGGACTAGCGGGAGGAGCAATGAGCAGTTCTTC	CAISEGPWTSGRSNEQFF
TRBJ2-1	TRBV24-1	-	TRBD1	TGTGCCACCAACGACAGGGCAGGGAATGAGCAGTTCTTC	CATNDRAGNEQFF
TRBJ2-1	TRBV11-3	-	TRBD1	TGTGCCAGCAGCTTACATGGGACAGGGCGAGACAATGAGCAGTTCTTC	CASSLHGTGRDNEQFF
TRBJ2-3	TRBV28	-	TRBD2	TGTGCCAGCAACCCTAGCGGGGGCACAGATACGCAGTATTTT	CASNPSGGTDTQYF
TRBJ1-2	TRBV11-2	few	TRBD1	TGTGCCAGCAGCTGGGACAGGGCGTATGGCTACACCTTC	CASSWDRAYGYTF
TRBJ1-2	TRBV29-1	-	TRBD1	TGCAGCGTTGTACCCAGGGGGGATGGCTACACCTTC	CSVVPRGDGYTF
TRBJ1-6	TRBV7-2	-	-	TGTGCCAGCAGCCAAAGTCAGGGGAATTCACCCCTCCACTTT	CASSQSQGNSPLHF
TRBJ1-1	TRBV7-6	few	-	TGTGCCAGCAGCTTCAGGGGCAACTCTGAAGCTTTCTTT	CASSFRGNSEAFF
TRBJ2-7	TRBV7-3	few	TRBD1	TGTGCCAGCAGCTTGACCTTACAGGGGAAGCAGTACTTC	CASSLTLQGKQYF
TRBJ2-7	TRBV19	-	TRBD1	TGTGCCAGTAGTCTGGGACAGGGATCCTACGAGCAGTACTTC	CASSLGQGSYEQYF
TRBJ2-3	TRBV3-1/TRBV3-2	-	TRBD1	TGTGCCAGCAGCCAAGGGACAGGAGCCTATACGCAGTATTTT	CASSQGTGAYTQYF
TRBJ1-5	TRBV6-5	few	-	TGTGCCAGCTGGCAACCAGGGAACACGGATCAGCCCCAGCATTTT	CASWQPGNTDQPQHF
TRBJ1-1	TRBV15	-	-	TGTGCCACCAGCAGAGATCGGCGCCCTGAGGGTGAAGCTTTCTTT	CATSRDRRPEGEAFF
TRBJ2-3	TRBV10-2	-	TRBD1	TGCGCCAGCACCCAGGGACAGCGCACAGATACGCAGTATTTT	CASTQGQRTDTQYF
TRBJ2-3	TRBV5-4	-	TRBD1	TGTGCCAGCAGCACCGGGACAGGGGGTACCTACACAGATACGCAGTATTTT	CASSTGTGGTYTDTQYF
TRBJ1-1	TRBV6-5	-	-	TGTGCCAGCACCCCTTTTCGGACGGGGGAAGCTTTCTTT	CASTPFRTGEAFF
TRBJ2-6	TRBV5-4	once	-	TGTGCCAGCAGCTTGGGTTTCAGACCCACTATTTCTGGGGCCAACGTCCTGACTTTC	CASSLGFRPTISGANVLTF
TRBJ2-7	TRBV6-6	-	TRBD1	TGTGCCAGCAGTGGAGACAGGGAACAGGCCGAGCAGTACTTC	CASSGDREQAEQYF
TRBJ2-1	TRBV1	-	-	TGCACCAGCAGCCTCGGTAACAATGAGCAGTTCTTC	CTSSLGNNEQFF
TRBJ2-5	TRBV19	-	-	TGTGCCAGTAGTATAACCAAGGGGGAGACCCAGTACTTC	CASSITKGETQYF
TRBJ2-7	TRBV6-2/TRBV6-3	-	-	TGTGCCAGCAGTTACTCTTCCGGCGAGCAGTACTTC	CASSYSSGEQYF
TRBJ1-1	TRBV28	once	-	TGTGCCAGCAGTTTACTCGCGGGAGGGGGCACTGAAGCTTTCTTT	CASSLLAGGGTEAFF
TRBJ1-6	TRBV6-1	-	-	TGTGCCAGCAGTGAAGCCCGGACAGAGAATTCACCCCTCCACTTT	CASSEARTENSPLHF
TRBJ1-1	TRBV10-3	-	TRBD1	TGTGCCATGGGACAGGGGATGACTGAAGCTTTCTTT	CAMGQGMTEAFF
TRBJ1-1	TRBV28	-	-	TGTGCCAGCAGCCCAGCGGGGCAAGATGAAGCTTTCTTT	CASSPAGQDEAFF
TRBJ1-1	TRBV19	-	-	TGTGCCAGTACCCCGGGGGGAGGGCTGGCTGAAGCTTTCTTT	CASTPGGGLAEAFF
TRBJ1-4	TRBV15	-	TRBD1	TGTGCCACCAGTAAAGGGACAGTCAACAATGAAAAACTGTTTTTT	CATSKGTVNNEKLFF
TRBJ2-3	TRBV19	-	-	TGTGCCAGTAGTCAGAGTTCGGGTTGGGGGGGCACGCAGTATTTT	CASSQSSGWGGTQYF
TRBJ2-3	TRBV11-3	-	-	TGTGCCAGCAGCTTAGATTCGGCAAGCGGATCGCAGTATTTT	CASSLDSASGSQYF
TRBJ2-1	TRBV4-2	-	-	TGTGCCAGCAGCCAACAAGGGACGTTAGGGGGCAATGAGCAGTTCTTC	CASSQQGTLGGNEQFF
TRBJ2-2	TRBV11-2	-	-	TGTGCCAGCAGCCCAGGCGCGGGATCGAACACCGGGGAGCTGTTTTTT	CASSPGAGSNTGELFF
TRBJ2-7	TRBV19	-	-	TGTGCCAGTAGCCCCCAGGGGGGTTCCTACGAGCAGTACTTC	CASSPQGGSYEQYF
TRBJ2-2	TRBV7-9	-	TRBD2	TGTGCCAGCAGCTTAATGACTAGCCCCTTTACCGGGGAGCTGTTTTTT	CASSLMTSPFTGELFF
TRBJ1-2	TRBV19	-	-	TGTGCCAGTAGTATCTCAGGCACTAACTATGGCTACACCTTC	CASSISGTNYGYTF
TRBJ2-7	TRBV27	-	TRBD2	TGTGCCAGCAGCCAGACTAGCGGGAGCCACGAGCAGTACTTC	CASSQTSGSHEQYF
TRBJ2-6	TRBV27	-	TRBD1	TGTGCCAGCAGTCCCGAACCGGGACAGCTTCACTCTGGGGCCAACGTCCTGACTTTC	CASSPEPGQLHSGANVLTF
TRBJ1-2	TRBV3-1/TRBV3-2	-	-	TGTGCCAGCAGCCCCGGCCCCGGGAGATATGGCTACACCTTC	CASSPGPGRYGYTF
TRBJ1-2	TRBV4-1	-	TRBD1	TGCGCCAGCAGCCGGGGACAGGGCCCCAACTATGGCTACACCTTC	CASSRGQGPNYGYTF
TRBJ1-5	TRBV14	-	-	TGTGCCAGCAGCCAAGAGCCACGAGGGCGCGATCAGCCCCAGCATTTT	CASSQEPRGRDQPQHF
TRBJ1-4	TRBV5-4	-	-	TGTGCCCTCCACGACAGCTATAATGAAAAACTGTTTTTT	CALHDSYNEKLFF